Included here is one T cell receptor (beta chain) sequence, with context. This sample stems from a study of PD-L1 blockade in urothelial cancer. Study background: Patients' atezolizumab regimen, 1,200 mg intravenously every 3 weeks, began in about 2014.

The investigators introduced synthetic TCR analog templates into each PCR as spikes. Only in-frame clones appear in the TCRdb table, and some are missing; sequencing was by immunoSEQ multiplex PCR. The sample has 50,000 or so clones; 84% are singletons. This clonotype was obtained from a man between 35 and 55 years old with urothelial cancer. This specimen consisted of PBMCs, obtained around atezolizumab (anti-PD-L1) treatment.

The CDR3 reads CASSPMTGGTEAFF. The CDR3 nucleotides are TGCGCCAGCAGCCCGATGACAGGGGGCACTGAAGCTTTCTTT. The genes are TRBV4-3 and TRBJ1-1; TRBD1 agrees at 9 bases. Looked up from germline, CDR1 is LGHNA and CDR2 is YSLEER. This CDR3 spans 14 amino acids. Germline trimming cut 4 bases from V and 4 bases from J; bases unmatched to any gene: 4.